This T cell receptor (beta chain) originates from a study of PD-1 blockade in classical Hodgkin lymphoma. The time point denotes: cycle 4 day 1 (C4D1), after more than five weeks of nivolumab. Following autologous stem cell transplantation, relapse occurred in every patient, and exposure to brentuximab vedotin varied. Thawed PBMCs were subjected to magnetic negative selection, which yielded isolated CD8+ T cells. The CDR3 loop spans 13 amino acids. Germline loops: CDR1 SGDLS, CDR2 YYNGEE. Trimming took 3 bases from V and 11 from J, leaving 17 bases between them. In the case of this clone: The antigen remains unidentified.

Study results and caveats: Individuals initiating nivolumab under 1 year after ASCT were excluded. Those achieving complete response showed baseline diversity like newly diagnosed patients. With CD4+ cells, TCR diversity rose significantly by C4D1, but not with CD8+ cells. Diminished baseline TCR diversity has been reported in newly diagnosed patients relative to healthy donors.

TCRdb's copy holds only in-frame clones and misses some; the assay was immunoSEQ multiplex PCR. The sample consists of about 20,000 clones, around 84% of them appearing once. V is TRBV9 and J is TRBJ2-5, with D perhaps matching TRBD1 (5 bases). The specimen comprised CD8+ T cells from blood, sampled before the fourth cycle of nivolumab. This clonotype was obtained from a human donor with classical Hodgkin lymphoma. CDR3 amino acids: CASSDPLDSLQYF. CDR3 nucleotide sequence: TGTGCCAGCAGCGACCCCCTCGACAGTCTACAGTACTTC. The whole variable domain, remainder taken from reference TRBV9 and TRBJ2-5, is DSGVTQTPKHLITATGQRVTLRCSPRSGDLSVYWYQQSLDQGLQFLIQYYNGEERAKGNILERFSAQQFPDLHSELNLSSLELGDSALYFCASSDPLDSLQYFGPGTRLLVL.